There are many counts of the clone carrying this T cell receptor (beta chain). This sample is drawn from a study of naive and memory T cell subsets. An equimolar mix of two oligonucleotides served as the beta constant-region primer for TRBC1 and TRBC2. Ligation attached a single-stranded oligonucleotide with a 12-nucleotide UMI and the SP2 primer to the cDNA 3' end. Nested alpha and beta constant-region primers with the SP2 primer drove four PCR rounds on ligated cDNA. TCRdb redid the calling of the UMI-ligation and nested PCR reads with MiXCR, one entry per CDR3 protein. The sample comprises about 90,000 distinct CDR3 sequences, around 6.5% of which are singletons, and 1.6% rests with the top ten. Four subsets defined by CD45RA and CD27 were sorted after CD3, CD4, CD8 and live/dead staining. Specimen: central memory CD4+ T cells from blood. This receptor was taken from a human donor in good health.

CDR3 nucleotide sequence: TGCGCCAGCAGCTTGGGGCCCACAGGGTCCTACGAGCAGTACTTC. Protein: CASSLGPTGSYEQYF. V gene TRBV5-1 combines with J gene TRBJ2-7; D may be TRBD1 (6 bases). Deletions cut 0 bases from V and 1 base from J, with 11 bases between. The CDR3 spans 15 residues. Germline lookup yields CDR1 SGHRS and CDR2 YFSETQ.